Reported below is one T cell receptor (beta chain). The CDR3 sequence is 16 residues long. With 2 bases removed from V and 4 bases from J, the gap between germline ends came to 14 bases. The germline CDR1 and CDR2 sequences are KGHDR and SFDVKD. These data belong to a study of blood T cell repertoires in COVID-19. Study information: T cells, B-cell-depleted T cells, or PBMCs provided the cDNA or gDNA that served as material.

Recruitment covered 20 to 25 US areas and drew participants whose ages spanned about 18 to 95 years. Either two negative PCRs, clearance, or symptom resolution qualified Cohort 3 donors as recovered. Per the authors' pipeline: Estimation of nucleated cell counts was performed using reference gene primer amplification. Assay used: immunoSEQ multiplex PCR; TCRdb lists only in-frame clones, some missing. V, J and clone size are those of that table, while D and trimming were read from the DNA. The data contain about 190,000 clones, 60% to 80% of them singletons. The TCR sequence derives from a woman between 45 and 60 years old who had recovered from COVID-19. V gene TRBV24-1 combines with J gene TRBJ1-3; tentative D call: TRBD1 (6 bases). The sequencing sample was made of PBMCs or T cells enriched from blood (not recorded which). For the CDR3, the DNA is TGTGCCACCAGTGATTCGCAGGGGATCACCGGAAACACCATATATTTT. Its translation: CATSDSQGITGNTIYF.